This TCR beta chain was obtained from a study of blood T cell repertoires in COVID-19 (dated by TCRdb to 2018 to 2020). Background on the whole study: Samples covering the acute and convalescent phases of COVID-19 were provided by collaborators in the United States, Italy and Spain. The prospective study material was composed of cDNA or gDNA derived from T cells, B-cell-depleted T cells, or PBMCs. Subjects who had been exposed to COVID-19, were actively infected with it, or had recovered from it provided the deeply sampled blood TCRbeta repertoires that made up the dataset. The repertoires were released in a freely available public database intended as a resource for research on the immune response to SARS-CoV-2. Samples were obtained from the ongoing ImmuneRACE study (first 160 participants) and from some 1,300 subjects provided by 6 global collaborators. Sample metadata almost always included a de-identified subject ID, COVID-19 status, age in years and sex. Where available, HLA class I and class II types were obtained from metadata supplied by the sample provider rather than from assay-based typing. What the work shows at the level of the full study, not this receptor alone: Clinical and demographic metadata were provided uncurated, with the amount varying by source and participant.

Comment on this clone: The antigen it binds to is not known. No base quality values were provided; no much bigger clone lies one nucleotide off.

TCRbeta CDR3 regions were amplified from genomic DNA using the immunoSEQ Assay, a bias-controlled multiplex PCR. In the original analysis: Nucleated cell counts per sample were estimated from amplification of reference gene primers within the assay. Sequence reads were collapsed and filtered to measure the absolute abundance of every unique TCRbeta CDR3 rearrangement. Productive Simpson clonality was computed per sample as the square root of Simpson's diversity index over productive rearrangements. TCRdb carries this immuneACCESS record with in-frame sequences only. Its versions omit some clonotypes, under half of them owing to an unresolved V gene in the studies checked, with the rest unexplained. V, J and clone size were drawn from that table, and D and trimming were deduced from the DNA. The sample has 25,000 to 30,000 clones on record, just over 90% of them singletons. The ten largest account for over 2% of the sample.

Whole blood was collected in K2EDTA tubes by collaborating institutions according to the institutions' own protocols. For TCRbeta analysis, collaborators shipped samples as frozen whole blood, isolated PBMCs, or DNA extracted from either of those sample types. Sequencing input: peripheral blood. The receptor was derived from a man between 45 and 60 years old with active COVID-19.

The CDR3 loop reads CASRVGLNTEAFF. The DNA is as follows: TGTGCCAGCAGGGTCGGACTAAACACTGAAGCTTTCTTT. The chain joins TRBV6-5 to TRBJ1-1; the D gene assignment is ambiguous. According to the germline V gene, CDR1 reads MNHEY and CDR2 reads SVGAGI. The CDR3 starts with the cysteine, ends with the phenylalanine, and has 13 residues. Solely the CDR3 DNA is kept, with 39 bases framed from the first base. V is reduced by 6 bases and J by 2 bases, leaving a spacing of 10 bases between them.